This TCR beta chain is from a study of blood T cell repertoires in COVID-19. Whole-study context: COVID-19 samples collected from the United States, Italy and Spain covered acute and convalescent phases. T cells, B-cell-depleted T cells, or PBMCs supplied cDNA or gDNA.

The CDR3 has 14 amino acids. Trimming took off 4 bases at V and 2 bases at J, with 10 bases between the two ends. The germline V gene encodes CDR1 SGHRS and CDR2 YFSETQ. Original analysis: Estimated nucleated cell counts came from reference gene primer amplification. Data came from immunoSEQ multiplex PCR; TCRdb stores just in-frame clones and leaves some out. That table furnishes V, J and clone size, whereas the DNA furnished D and trimming. The table has more than 130,000 clones, around nine tenths seen once. The sequencing input was peripheral blood. V gene TRBV5-1 combines with J gene TRBJ1-3; D is unresolved. This clonotype was obtained from a woman in her 40s with acute or convalescent COVID-19. Here the CDR3 reads CASSPGGTGNTIYF. For the CDR3, the DNA is TGCGCCAGCAGCCCCGGAGGGACTGGAAACACCATATATTTT.